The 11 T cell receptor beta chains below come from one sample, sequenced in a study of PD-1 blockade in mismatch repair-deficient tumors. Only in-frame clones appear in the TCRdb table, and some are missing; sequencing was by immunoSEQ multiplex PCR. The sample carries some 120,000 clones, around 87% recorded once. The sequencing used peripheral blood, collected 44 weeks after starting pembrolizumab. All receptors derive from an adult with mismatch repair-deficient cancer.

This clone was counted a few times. Here the CDR3 reads CASSRGDLSTDTQYF. The CDR3, as DNA: TGTGCCAGTTCCCGGGGGGACTTAAGCACAGATACGCAGTATTTT. The rearrangement joins TRBV19 to TRBJ2-3, with 7 bases fitting TRBD2. The V gene's germline CDR1 is LNHDA and CDR2 SQIVND (reference sequence). CDR3 length: 15 amino acids. J was trimmed by 0 bases and V by 8 bases; bases with no gene match: 8.

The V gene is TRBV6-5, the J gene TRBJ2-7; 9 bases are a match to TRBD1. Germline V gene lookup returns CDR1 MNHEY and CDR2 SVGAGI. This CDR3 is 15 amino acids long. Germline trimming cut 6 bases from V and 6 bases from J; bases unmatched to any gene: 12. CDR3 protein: CASSLTGGFLLEQYF. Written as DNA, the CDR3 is TGTGCCAGCAGCTTAACAGGGGGCTTTCTACTCGAGCAGTACTTC.

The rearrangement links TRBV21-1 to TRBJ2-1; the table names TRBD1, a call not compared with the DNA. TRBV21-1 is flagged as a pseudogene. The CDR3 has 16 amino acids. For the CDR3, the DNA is TGTGCCAGCAGCACCCGACAGGGGGGCTCCTACAATGAGCAGTTCTTC. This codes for CASSTRQGGSYNEQFF.

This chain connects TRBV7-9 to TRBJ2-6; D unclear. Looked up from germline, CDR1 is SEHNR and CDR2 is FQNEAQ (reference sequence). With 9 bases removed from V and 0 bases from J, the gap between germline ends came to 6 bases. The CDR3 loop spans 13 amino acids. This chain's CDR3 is CASQSSGANVLTF. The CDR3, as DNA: TGTGCCAGTCAGAGCTCTGGGGCCAACGTCCTGACTTTC.

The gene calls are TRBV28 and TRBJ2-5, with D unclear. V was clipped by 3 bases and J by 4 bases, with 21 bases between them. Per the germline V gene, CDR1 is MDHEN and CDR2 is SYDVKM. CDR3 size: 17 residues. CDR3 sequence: CASSFELVVGLGETQYF. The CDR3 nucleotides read TGTGCCAGCAGTTTTGAGTTGGTGGTGGGCCTTGGAGAGACCCAGTACTTC. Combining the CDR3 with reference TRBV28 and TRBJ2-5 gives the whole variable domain DVKVTQSSRYLVKRTGEKVFLECVQDMDHENMFWYRQDPGLGLRLIYFSYDVKMKEKGDIPEGYSVSREKKERFSLILESASTNQTSMYLCASSFELVVGLGETQYFGPGTRLLVL.

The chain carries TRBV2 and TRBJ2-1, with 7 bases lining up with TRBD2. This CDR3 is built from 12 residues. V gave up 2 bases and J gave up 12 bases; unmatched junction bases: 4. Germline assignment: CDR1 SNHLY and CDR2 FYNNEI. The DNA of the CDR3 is TGTGCCAGCAGTGAAAGGGACTATGGGCAGTTCTTC. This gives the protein CASSERDYGQFF. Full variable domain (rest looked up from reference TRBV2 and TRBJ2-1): EPEVTQTPSHQVTQMGQEVILRCVPISNHLYFYWYRQILGQKVEFLVSFYNNEISEKSEIFDDQFSVERPDGSNFTLKIRSTKLEDSAMYFCASSERDYGQFFGPGTRLTVL.

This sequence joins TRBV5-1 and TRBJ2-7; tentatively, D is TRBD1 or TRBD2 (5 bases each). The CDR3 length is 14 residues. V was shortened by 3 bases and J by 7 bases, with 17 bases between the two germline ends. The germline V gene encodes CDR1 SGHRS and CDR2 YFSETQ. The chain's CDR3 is CASSYWDGAREQYF. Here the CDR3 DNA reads TGCGCCAGCAGCTACTGGGACGGGGCTAGGGAGCAGTACTTC.

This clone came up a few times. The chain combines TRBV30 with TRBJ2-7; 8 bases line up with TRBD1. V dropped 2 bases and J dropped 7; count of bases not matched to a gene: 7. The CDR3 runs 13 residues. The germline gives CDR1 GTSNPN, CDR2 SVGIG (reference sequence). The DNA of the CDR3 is TGTGCCTGGAGTCCACGACAGGGGTATGAGCAGTACTTC. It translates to CAWSPRQGYEQYF.

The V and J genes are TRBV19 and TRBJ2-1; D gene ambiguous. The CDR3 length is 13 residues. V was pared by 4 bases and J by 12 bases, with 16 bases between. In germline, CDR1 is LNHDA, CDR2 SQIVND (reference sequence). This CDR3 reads CASSTSLAVGQFF. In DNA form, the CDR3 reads TGTGCCAGTAGTACCTCCCTCGCGGTCGGGCAGTTCTTC.

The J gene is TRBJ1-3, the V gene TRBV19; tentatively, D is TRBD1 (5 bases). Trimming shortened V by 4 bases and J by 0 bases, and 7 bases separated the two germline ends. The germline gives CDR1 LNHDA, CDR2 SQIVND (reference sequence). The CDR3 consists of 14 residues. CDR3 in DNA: TGTGCCAGTAGTACCGGACACTCTGGAAACACCATATATTTT. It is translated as CASSTGHSGNTIYF.

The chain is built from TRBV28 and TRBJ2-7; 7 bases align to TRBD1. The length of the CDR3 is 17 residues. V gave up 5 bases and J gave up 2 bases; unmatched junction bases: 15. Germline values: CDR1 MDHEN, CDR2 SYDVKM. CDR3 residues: CASSPPGQVGFPYEQYF. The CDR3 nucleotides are TGTGCCAGCAGTCCCCCCGGACAGGTGGGGTTCCCCTACGAGCAGTACTTC. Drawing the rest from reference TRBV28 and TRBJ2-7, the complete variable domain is DVKVTQSSRYLVKRTGEKVFLECVQDMDHENMFWYRQDPGLGLRLIYFSYDVKMKEKGDIPEGYSVSREKKERFSLILESASTNQTSMYLCASSPPGQVGFPYEQYFGPGTRLTVT.